This T cell receptor beta chain was recorded in a study of control samples from healthy donors and cancer patients. The protocol was immunoSEQ multiplex PCR, while the TCRdb copy is restricted to in-frame clones and leaves out a portion. Here the sample spans about 54,000 clones, almost 96% being singletons. Sample: blood. The TCR originated in a young woman in good health.

CDR3 nucleotide sequence: TGTGCCAGCAGCGGGACAGACAACAATGAGCAGTTCTTC. Residues: CASSGTDNNEQFF. The chain is built from TRBV9 and TRBJ2-1, with D maybe TRBD1 (6 bases). Per the germline V gene, CDR1 is SGDLS and CDR2 is YYNGEE. The CDR3 runs 13 residues. Trimming shortened V by 3 bases and J by 5 bases, and 9 bases separated the two germline ends. Full variable domain (outside the CDR3, taken from reference TRBV9 and TRBJ2-1): DSGVTQTPKHLITATGQRVTLRCSPRSGDLSVYWYQQSLDQGLQFLIQYYNGEERAKGNILERFSAQQFPDLHSELNLSSLELGDSALYFCASSGTDNNEQFFGPGTRLTVL.